This passage covers 15 T cell receptor beta chains from one sample sequenced in a study of blood T cell repertoires in COVID-19. Only in-frame clones appear in the TCRdb table, and some are missing; sequencing was by immunoSEQ multiplex PCR. The data show about 99,000 clones, almost 90% seen once. The sequencing input was peripheral blood. These receptors originate from a human donor in a cohort sampled during active COVID-19.

In this sample, this clone turned up once. The chain combines TRBV7-2 with TRBJ2-3; 7 bases agree with TRBD2. The CDR3 has 15 residues. The germline gives CDR1 SGHTA, CDR2 FQGNSA. The V segment lost 8 bases and the J segment 1 base; nucleotides outside the gene matches: 9. The CDR3 sequence: CASLKAGLRTDTQYF. DNA for the CDR3: TGTGCCAGCCTAAAAGCGGGACTTCGCACAGATACGCAGTATTTT.

The V gene is TRBV7-9, the J gene TRBJ1-6; no clear D gene. Germline loops: CDR1 SEHNR, CDR2 FQNEAQ (reference sequence). The germline V and J ends were trimmed by 1 base and 9 bases, with 13 bases remaining between them. CDR3 length: 15 residues. As DNA, the CDR3 is TGTGCCAGCAGCTTAGGGCCAAAAGGGAGTTCACCCCTCCACTTT. It encodes CASSLGPKGSSPLHF.

The chain joins TRBV5-4 to TRBJ2-4; tentatively, D is TRBD1 (6 bases). From germline, CDR1 is SGHNT and CDR2 YYREEE (reference sequence). V gave up 1 base and J gave up 7 bases, with 9 bases separating them. The CDR3 extends over 13 amino acids. In DNA, the CDR3 is TGTGCCAGCAGCTTGACAGGGTACAACATTCAGTACTTC. It codes for CASSLTGYNIQYF.

The V call is TRBV5-1, the J call TRBJ2-4; 8 nucleotides match TRBD1. V shed 4 bases, J shed 4 bases, and the junction held 13 bases outside the gene matches. Germline-derived CDR1 and CDR2 are SGHRS and YFSETQ. CDR3 size: 17 residues. As DNA, the CDR3 is TGCGCCAGCAGCCAGGACAGGGCCCTCCTTAGTAAAAACATTCAGTACTTC. This codes for CASSQDRALLSKNIQYF.

This chain connects TRBV4-3 to TRBJ2-1; D ambiguous. The CDR3 spans 16 residues. Per the germline V gene, CDR1 is LGHNA and CDR2 is YSLEER. Trimming took 0 bases from V and 0 from J, leaving 9 bases between them. The DNA for the CDR3 is TGCGCCAGCAGCCAAGATCGCCATAGCTCCTACAATGAGCAGTTCTTC. Translation gives CASSQDRHSSYNEQFF.

This chain uses TRBV4-1 with TRBJ2-1; D gene unclear. Trimming cost V 2 bases and J 0 bases, with 8 bases left between them. The CDR3 runs to 15 residues. Germline values: CDR1 MGHRA, CDR2 YSYEKL. CDR3 loop: CASSQFIDSYNEQFF. In nucleotides, the CDR3 is TGCGCCAGCAGCCAATTCATAGACTCCTACAATGAGCAGTTCTTC.

V is TRBV9 and J is TRBJ1-3; 12 positions match TRBD1. Germline V gives CDR1 SGDLS, CDR2 YYNGEE. The J segment lost 0 bases and the V segment lost 2 bases, leaving 3 bases of the junction unmatched. This CDR3 is 17 amino acids long. CDR3 sequence reads: CASSVGQGAFSGNTIYF. The CDR3 DNA reads as TGTGCCAGCAGCGTGGGACAGGGGGCCTTCTCTGGAAACACCATATATTTT.

The V and J genes are TRBV10-3 and TRBJ2-5; D is perhaps TRBD2 (6 bases). The CDR3 loop spans 13 amino acids. V gave up 0 bases and J gave up 4 bases, with 6 bases separating them. Germline CDR1 ENHRY, CDR2 SYGVKD. The CDR3 sequence is CAISESGGETQYF. Written as DNA, the CDR3 is TGTGCCATCAGTGAGTCGGGGGGAGAGACCCAGTACTTC.

The genes are TRBV3-1 (or the pseudogene TRBV3-2) and TRBJ1-6; 9 bases fit TRBD1. The junction had 6 bases not matched to a gene; V was cut back by 4 bases and J by 5 bases. The CDR3 runs to 16 residues. Looked up from germline, CDR1 is LGHDT and CDR2 is YNNKEL (reference sequence). This chain's CDR3 is CASSRDRERHNSPLHF. CDR3 DNA: TGTGCCAGCAGCCGGGACAGGGAGCGTCATAATTCACCCCTCCACTTT.

V usage is TRBV11-3 and J usage is TRBJ2-7; 10 nucleotides agree with TRBD2. J was trimmed by 3 bases and V by 4 bases; bases with no gene match: 3. The CDR3 contains 14 residues. The germline V gene has CDR1 SGHNT and CDR2 YENEEA. The CDR3 region has the DNA TGTGCCAGCAGCTCTAGCGGGAGTTTCTACGAGCAGTACTTC. It is translated as CASSSSGSFYEQYF.

The V gene is TRBV28, the J gene TRBJ2-7; D is uncertain. In germline, CDR1 is MDHEN, CDR2 SYDVKM. Between the trimmed V and J ends, which lost 6 bases and 7 bases, there was a span of 7 bases. There are 10 residues in the CDR3. In nucleotides, the CDR3 is TGTGCCAGCAGCAGTTTGGAGCAGTACTTC. Its translation: CASSSLEQYF.

This chain uses TRBV7-8 with TRBJ1-2, with TRBD1 matching over 11 bases. This CDR3 region has 14 residues. The germline CDR1 and CDR2 sequences are SGHVS and FQNEAQ. V lost 4 bases to trimming and J lost 5 bases; unmatched junction nucleotides: 3. The DNA of the CDR3 is TGTGCCAGCAGCTCCGGGACAGGGGGATATGGCTACACCTTC. It translates to CASSSGTGGYGYTF.

This CDR3 is CASSLGGTQQETQYF. The CDR3 coding sequence is TGTGCCAGCAGCTTAGGAGGGACTCAACAAGAGACCCAGTACTTC. The chain carries TRBV11-3 and TRBJ2-5, with D perhaps TRBD2 (6 bases). V shed 1 base and J shed 2 bases, with 11 bases lying between them. Germline CDR1 is SGHNT and CDR2 is YENEEA. The CDR3 is 15 residues long.

The chain carries TRBV10-2 and TRBJ2-7; 7 bases are a match to TRBD2. The CDR3 runs 11 residues. Per the germline V gene, CDR1 is WSHSY and CDR2 is SAAADI. After removal of 7 bases from V and 6 bases from J, the junction contained 3 bases not matched to a gene. CDR3 coding DNA: TGCGCCAGCAACATAGCGGGCGAGCAGTACTTC. This gives the protein CASNIAGEQYF.

The chain carries TRBV11-2 and TRBJ2-5, with TRBD1 matching over 7 bases. V shed 2 bases, J shed 4 bases, and the junction held 7 bases outside the gene matches. The CDR3 is 15 amino acids. CDR1 is SGHAT, CDR2 FQNNGV, per germline. The CDR3, as DNA: TGTGCCAGCAGCTTAAACAGGGGACAAGGAGAGACCCAGTACTTC. Its protein is CASSLNRGQGETQYF.